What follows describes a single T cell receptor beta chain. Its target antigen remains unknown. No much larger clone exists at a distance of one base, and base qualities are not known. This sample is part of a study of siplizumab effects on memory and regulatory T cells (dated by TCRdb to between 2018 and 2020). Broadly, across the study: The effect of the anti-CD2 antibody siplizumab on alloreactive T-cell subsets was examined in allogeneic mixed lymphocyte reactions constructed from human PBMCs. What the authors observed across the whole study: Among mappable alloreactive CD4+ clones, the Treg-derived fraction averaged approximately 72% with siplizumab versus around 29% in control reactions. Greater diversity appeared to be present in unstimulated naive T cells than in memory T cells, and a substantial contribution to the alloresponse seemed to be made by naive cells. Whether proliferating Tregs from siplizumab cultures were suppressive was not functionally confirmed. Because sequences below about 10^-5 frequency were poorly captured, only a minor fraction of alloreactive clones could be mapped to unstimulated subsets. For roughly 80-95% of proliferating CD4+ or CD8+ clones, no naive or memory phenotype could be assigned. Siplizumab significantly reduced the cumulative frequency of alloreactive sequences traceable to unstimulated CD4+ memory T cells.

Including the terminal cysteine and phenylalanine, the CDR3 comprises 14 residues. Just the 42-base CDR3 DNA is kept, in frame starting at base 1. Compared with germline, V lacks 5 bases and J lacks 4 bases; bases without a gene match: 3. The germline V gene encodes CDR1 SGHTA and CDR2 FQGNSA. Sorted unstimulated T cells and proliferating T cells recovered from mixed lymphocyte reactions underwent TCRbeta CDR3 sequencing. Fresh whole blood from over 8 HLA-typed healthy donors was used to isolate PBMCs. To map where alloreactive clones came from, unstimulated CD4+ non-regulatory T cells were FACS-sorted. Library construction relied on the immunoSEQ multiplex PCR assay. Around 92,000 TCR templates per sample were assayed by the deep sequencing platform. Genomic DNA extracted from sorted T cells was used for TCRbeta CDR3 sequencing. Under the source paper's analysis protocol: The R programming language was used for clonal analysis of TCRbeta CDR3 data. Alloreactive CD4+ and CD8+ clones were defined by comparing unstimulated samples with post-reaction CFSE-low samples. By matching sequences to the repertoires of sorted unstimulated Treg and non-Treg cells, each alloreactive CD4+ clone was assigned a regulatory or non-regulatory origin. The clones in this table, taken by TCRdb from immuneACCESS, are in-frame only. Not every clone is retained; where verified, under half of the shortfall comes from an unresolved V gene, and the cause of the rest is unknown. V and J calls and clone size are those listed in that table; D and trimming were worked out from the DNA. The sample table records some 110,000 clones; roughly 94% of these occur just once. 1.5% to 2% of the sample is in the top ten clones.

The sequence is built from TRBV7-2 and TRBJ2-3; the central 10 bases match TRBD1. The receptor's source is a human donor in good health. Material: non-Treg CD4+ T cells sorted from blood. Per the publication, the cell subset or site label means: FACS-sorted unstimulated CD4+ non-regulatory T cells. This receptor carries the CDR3 CASSRGQGADTQYF. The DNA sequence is TGTGCCAGCAGCCGAGGACAGGGGGCAGATACGCAGTATTTT.